This record concerns one TCR beta chain sequence. Its antigen remains unknown. The data originate from a study of T cells after posttransplantation cyclophosphamide. Points from the study as a whole: TRB overlap between skin or GI tissue T cells and blood was limited. TRB clonality was highly associated with recipient CMV seropositivity and reactivation. Donor CD8+ memory clones often dominated recipient blood repertoires at later times.

Cyclophosphamide on days +3 and +4 followed busulfan-fludarabine conditioning and a marrow graft. With 5 bases removed from V and 4 bases from J, the gap between germline ends came to 19 bases. Germline CDR1 KGHSH, CDR2 LQKENI. The CDR3 spans 16 residues. Only in-frame clones appear in the TCRdb table, and some are missing; sequencing was by immunoSEQ multiplex PCR. The specimen has roughly 14,000 clones, none found just once. This TCR was recovered from a female patient aged 40 to 50 who received an allogeneic stem cell transplant from a related donor, was CMV-positive, and had no GVHD. T cells may partly derive from the graft donor. Sequenced material: PBMCs, taken more than 950 days after allogeneic stem cell transplant with posttransplant cyclophosphamide. V is TRBV18 and J is TRBJ2-3; D possibly corresponds to TRBD1 (6 bases). Here the CDR3 DNA reads TGTGCCAGCTCAAATCGTGGGGGCTTGGGCTCAGATACGCAGTATTTT. Amino acid sequence: CASSNRGGLGSDTQYF. Supplemented by reference TRBV18 and TRBJ2-3, the full variable domain reads NAGVMQNPRHLVRRRGQEARLRCSPMKGHSHVYWYRQLPEEGLKFMVYLQKENIIDESGMPKERFSAEFPKEGPSILRIQQVVRGDSAAYFCASSNRGGLGSDTQYFGPGTRLTVL.